This T cell receptor beta chain derives from a study of blood T cell repertoires in COVID-19. On the study more broadly: Acute and convalescent COVID-19 samples came from the United States, Italy and Spain. PBMCs, B-cell-depleted T cells, or T cells were the source of the cDNA or gDNA that made up the material.

The V segment lost 4 bases and the J segment 2 bases; nucleotides outside the gene matches: 4. From germline, CDR1 is SGHRS and CDR2 YFSETQ. The CDR3 loop spans 14 amino acids. As originally analysed: Reference gene primer amplification yielded estimated nucleated cell counts. Sequencing used immunoSEQ multiplex PCR; TCRdb keeps in-frame clones, though not all of them. For V, J and clone size, that table is used; D and trimming come from the DNA. This table holds under 200,000 clones, around 74% found once. Specimen: peripheral blood. The chain uses TRBV5-1 and TRBJ2-7, with TRBD1 identical over 9 bases. The source of this sequence is a woman at least 80 years old with acute or convalescent COVID-19. CDR3 nucleotides: TGCGCCAGCAGCCAGGGACAGGGTCCCTACGAGCAGTACTTC. It specifies CASSQGQGPYEQYF.